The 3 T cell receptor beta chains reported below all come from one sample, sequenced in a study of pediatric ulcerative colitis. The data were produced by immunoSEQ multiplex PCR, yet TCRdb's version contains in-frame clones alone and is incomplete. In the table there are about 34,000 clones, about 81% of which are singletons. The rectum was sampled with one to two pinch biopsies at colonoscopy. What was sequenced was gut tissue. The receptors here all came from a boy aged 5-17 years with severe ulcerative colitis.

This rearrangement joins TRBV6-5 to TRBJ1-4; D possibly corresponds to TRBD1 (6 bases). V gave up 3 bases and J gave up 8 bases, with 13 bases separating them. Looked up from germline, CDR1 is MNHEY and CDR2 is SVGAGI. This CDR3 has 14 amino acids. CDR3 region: CASSYGGRREKLFF. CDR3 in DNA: TGTGCCAGCAGTTATGGGGGGCGTCGGGAAAAACTGTTTTTT.

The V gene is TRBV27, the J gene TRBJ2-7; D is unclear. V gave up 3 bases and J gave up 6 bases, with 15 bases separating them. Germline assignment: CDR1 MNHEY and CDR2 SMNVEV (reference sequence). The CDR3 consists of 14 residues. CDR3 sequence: CASSLGGISGEQYF. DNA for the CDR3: TGTGCCAGCAGTTTGGGTGGGATATCAGGCGAGCAGTACTTC.

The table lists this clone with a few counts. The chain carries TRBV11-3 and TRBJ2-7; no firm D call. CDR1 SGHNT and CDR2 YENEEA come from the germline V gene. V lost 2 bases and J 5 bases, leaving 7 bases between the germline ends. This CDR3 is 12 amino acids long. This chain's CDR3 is CASSLNGNEQYF. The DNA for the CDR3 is TGTGCCAGCAGCTTAAATGGGAACGAGCAGTACTTC. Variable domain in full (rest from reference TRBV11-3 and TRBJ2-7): EAGVVQSPRYKIIEKKQPVAFWCNPISGHNTLYWYLQNLGQGPELLIRYENEEAVDDSQLPKDRFSAERLKGVDSTLKIQPAELGDSAVYLCASSLNGNEQYFGPGTRLTVT.